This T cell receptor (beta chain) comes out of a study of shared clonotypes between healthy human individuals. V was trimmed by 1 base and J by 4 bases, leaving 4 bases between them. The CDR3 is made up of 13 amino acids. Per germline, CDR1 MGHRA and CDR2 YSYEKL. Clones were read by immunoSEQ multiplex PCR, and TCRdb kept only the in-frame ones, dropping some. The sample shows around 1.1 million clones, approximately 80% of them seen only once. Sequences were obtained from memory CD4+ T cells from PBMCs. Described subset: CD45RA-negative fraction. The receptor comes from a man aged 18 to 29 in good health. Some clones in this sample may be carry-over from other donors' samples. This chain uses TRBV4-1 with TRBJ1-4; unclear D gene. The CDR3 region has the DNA TGCGCCAGCAGCCAAGCCTTTAATGAAAAACTGTTTTTT. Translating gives CASSQAFNEKLFF.